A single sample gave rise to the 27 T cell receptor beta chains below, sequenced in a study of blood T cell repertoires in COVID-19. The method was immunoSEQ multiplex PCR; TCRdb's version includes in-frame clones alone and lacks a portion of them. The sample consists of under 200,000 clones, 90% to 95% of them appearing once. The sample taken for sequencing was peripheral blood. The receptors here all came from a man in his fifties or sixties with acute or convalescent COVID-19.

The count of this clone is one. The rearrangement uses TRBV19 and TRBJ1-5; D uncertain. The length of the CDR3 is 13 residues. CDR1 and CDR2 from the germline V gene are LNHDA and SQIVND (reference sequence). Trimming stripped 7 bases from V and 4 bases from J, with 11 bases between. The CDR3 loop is CASKLKWNQPQHF. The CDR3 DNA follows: TGTGCCAGTAAACTAAAATGGAATCAGCCCCAGCATTTT.

CDR3 sequence: CASSVTGTGGEKLFF. CDR3 nucleotide sequence: TGTGCCAGCAGCGTAACCGGGACAGGGGGCGAAAAACTGTTTTTT. The chain is built from TRBV9 and TRBJ1-4; the match to TRBD1 covers 12 bases. In germline, CDR1 is SGDLS, CDR2 YYNGEE. The CDR3 runs 15 residues. The V and J ends lost 1 base and 8 bases, in that order; junction bases with no gene match: 3.

CDR3 bases: TGTGCCAGCAGCCCCGGGACAGGGGGGAATCAGCCCCAGCATTTT. Translation gives CASSPGTGGNQPQHF. The chain combines TRBV9 with TRBJ1-5; 11 bases fit TRBD1. V dropped 4 bases and J dropped 4; count of bases not matched to a gene: 4. Germline CDR1 and CDR2: SGDLS and YYNGEE. This CDR3 has 15 amino acids.

CDR3 DNA: TGCGCCAGCAGCTTGGCGGCAGGGGCTGGAAACACCATATATTTT. It specifies CASSLAAGAGNTIYF. The gene calls are TRBV5-1 and TRBJ1-3; weak D call: TRBD1 (6 bases). The CDR3 spans 15 residues. In germline, CDR1 is SGHRS, CDR2 YFSETQ. V lost 0 bases and J lost 2, with 9 bases in between.

CDR3 loop: CASSTTGSYEQYV. The CDR3 DNA is TGTGCCAGCAGCACCACAGGGTCCTACGAGCAGTACGTC. V gene TRBV6-6 combines with J gene TRBJ2-7; TRBD1 might be the D (6 bases). V lost 6 bases to trimming and J lost 1 base, with 10 bases between them. The CDR3 is 13 residues long. Germline V gives CDR1 MNHNY, CDR2 SVGAGI (reference sequence).

The DNA for the CDR3 is TGTGCCAGCAGCTTAGATACAGGGGGCACCGGGGAGCTGTTTTTT. Encoded protein: CASSLDTGGTGELFF. The gene calls are TRBV7-8 and TRBJ2-2; TRBD1 matches at 8 bases. This CDR3 has 15 residues. From germline, CDR1 is SGHVS and CDR2 FQNEAQ. After removal of 1 base from V and 4 bases from J, the junction contained 2 bases not matched to a gene.

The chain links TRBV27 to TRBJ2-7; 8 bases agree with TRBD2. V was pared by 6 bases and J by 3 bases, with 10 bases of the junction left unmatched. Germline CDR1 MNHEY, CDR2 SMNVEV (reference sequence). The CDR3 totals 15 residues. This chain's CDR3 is CASSFTTSGFYEQYF. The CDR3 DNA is TGTGCCAGCAGCTTCACCACTAGCGGCTTCTACGAGCAGTACTTC.

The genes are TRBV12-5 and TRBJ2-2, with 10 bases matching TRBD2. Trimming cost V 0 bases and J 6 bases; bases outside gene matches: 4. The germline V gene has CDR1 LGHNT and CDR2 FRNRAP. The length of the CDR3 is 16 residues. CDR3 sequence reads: CASGLVSGGAPGELFF. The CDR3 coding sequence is TGTGCTAGTGGTTTGGTGAGCGGGGGGGCCCCCGGGGAGCTGTTTTTT. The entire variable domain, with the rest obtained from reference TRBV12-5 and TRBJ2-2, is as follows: DARVTQTPRHKVTEMGQEVTMRCQPILGHNTVFWYRQTMMQGLELLAYFRNRAPLDDSGMPKDRFSAEMPDATLATLKIQPSEPRDSAVYFCASGLVSGGAPGELFFGEGSRLTVL.

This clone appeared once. The CDR3 spells CASSVGLLYEQYV. CDR3 nucleotide sequence: TGTGCCAGTAGTGTAGGGTTACTCTACGAGCAGTACGTC. This chain joins TRBV19 and TRBJ2-7, with no clear D. V lost 5 bases, J lost 3 bases, and 11 bases lay in between. Germline V gene data show CDR1 as LNHDA and CDR2 as SQIVND (reference sequence). The CDR3 totals 13 residues.

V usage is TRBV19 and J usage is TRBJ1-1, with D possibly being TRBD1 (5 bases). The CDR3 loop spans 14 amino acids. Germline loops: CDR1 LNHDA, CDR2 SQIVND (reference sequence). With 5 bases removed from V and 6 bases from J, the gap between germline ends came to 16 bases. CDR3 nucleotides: TGTGCCAGTAGTCCAGAATGGGGGGGAGCTGAAGCTTTCTTT. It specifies CASSPEWGGAEAFF.

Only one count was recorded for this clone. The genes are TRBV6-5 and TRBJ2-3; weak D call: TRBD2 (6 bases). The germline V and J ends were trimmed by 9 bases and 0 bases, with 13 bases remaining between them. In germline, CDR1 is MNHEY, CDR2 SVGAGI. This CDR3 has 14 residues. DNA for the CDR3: TGTGCCAGTGCGCTAGCGATAAGCACAGATACGCAGTATTTT. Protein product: CASALAISTDTQYF.

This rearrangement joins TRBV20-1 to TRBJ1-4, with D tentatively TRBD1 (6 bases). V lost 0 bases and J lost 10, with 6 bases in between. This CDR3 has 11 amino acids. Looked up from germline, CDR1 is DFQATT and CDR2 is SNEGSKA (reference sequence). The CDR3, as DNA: TGCAGTGCTAGAGACAGGGGAAAACTGTTTTTT. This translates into CSARDRGKLFF.

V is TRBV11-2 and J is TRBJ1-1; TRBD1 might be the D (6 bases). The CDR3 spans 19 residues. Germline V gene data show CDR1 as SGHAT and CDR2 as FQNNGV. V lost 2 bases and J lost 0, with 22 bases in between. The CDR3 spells CASSLSLVGQPNMNTEAFF. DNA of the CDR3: TGTGCCAGCAGCTTAAGTTTGGTCGGACAGCCTAACATGAACACTGAAGCTTTCTTT.

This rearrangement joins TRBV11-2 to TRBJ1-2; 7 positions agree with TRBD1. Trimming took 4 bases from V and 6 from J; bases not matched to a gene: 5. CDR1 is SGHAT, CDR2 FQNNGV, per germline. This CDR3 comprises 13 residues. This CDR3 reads CASSYGQADGYTF. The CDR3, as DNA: TGTGCCAGCAGCTACGGACAGGCGGATGGCTACACCTTC.

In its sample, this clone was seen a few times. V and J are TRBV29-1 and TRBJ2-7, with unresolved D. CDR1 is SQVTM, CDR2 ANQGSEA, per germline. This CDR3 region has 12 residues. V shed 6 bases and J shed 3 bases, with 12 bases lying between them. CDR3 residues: CSVSSVHYEQYF. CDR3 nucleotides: TGCAGCGTCAGCAGCGTACACTACGAGCAGTACTTC.

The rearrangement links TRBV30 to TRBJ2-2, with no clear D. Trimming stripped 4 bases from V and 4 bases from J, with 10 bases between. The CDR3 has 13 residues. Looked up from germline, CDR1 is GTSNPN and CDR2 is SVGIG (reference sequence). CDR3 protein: CAWTGASTGELFF. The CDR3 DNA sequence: TGTGCCTGGACTGGTGCGAGCACCGGGGAGCTGTTTTTT.

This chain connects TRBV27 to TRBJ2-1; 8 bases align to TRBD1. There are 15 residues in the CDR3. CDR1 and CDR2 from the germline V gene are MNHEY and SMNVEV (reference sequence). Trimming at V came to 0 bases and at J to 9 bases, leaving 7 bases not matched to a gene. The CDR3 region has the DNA TGTGCCAGCAGTTTATCGGGGTTTGGACAGGGTGAGCAGTTCTTC. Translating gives CASSLSGFGQGEQFF.

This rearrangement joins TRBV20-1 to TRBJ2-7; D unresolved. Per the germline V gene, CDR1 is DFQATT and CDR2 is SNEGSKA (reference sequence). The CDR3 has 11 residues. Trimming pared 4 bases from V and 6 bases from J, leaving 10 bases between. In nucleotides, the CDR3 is TGCAGTGCTAAAGTGACGGGCGAGCAGTACTTC. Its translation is CSAKVTGEQYF.

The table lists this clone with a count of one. The CDR3 DNA sequence: TGTGCCAGCAGCAGATACAGGCAGGGGCAGGAGACCCAGTACTTC. The encoded protein is CASSRYRQGQETQYF. J is TRBJ2-5 and V is TRBV3-1 (or the pseudogene TRBV3-2); D possibly corresponds to TRBD1 (6 bases). The CDR3 contains 15 residues. CDR1 and CDR2 (germline): LGHDT, YNNKEL (reference sequence). Trimming stripped 5 bases from V and 5 bases from J, with 18 bases between.

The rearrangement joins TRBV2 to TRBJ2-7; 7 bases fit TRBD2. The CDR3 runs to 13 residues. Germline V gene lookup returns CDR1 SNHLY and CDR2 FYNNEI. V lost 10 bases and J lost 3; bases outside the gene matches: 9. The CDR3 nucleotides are TGTGCCATCGAGACTAGCAATGACTACGAGCAGTACTTC. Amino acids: CAIETSNDYEQYF.

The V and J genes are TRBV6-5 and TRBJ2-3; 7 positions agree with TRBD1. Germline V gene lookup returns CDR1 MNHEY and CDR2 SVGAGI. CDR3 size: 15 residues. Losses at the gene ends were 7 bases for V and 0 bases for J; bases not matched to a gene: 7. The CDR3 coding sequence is TGTGCCAGCATAGTCTCCAGGGGGAGCACAGATACGCAGTATTTT. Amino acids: CASIVSRGSTDTQYF.

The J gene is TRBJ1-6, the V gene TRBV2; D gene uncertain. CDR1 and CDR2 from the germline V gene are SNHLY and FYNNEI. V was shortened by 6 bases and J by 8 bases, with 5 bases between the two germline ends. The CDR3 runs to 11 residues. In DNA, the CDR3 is TGTGCCAGCAGCCGGTATTCACCCCTCCACTTT. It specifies CASSRYSPLHF. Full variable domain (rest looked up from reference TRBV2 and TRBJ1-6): EPEVTQTPSHQVTQMGQEVILRCVPISNHLYFYWYRQILGQKVEFLVSFYNNEISEKSEIFDDQFSVERPDGSNFTLKIRSTKLEDSAMYFCASSRYSPLHFGNGTRLTVT.

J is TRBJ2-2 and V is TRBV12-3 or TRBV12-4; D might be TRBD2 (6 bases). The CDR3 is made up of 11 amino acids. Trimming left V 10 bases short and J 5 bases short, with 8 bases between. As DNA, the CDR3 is TGTGCCACCCGGGGGACCGGGGAGCTGTTTTTT. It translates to CATRGTGELFF.

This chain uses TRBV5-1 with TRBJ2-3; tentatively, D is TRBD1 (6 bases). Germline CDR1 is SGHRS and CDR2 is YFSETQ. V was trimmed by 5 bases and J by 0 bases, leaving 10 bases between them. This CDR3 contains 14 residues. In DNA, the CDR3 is TGCGCCAGCAGACAGGGCCCAAGCACAGATACGCAGTATTTT. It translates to CASRQGPSTDTQYF.

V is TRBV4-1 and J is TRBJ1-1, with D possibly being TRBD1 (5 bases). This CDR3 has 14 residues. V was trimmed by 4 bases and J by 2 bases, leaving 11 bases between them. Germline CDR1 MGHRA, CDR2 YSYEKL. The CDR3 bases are TGCGCCAGCAGCCGGGGACTGAAAAACACTGAAGCTTTCTTT. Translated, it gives CASSRGLKNTEAFF.

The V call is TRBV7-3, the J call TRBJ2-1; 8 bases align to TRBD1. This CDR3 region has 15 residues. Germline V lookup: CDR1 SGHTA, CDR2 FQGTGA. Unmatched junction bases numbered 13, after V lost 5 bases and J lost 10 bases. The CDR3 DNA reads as TGTGCCAGCAGCCCCAGGGGGCAGGGGGTAGGCGAGCAGTTCTTC. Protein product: CASSPRGQGVGEQFF. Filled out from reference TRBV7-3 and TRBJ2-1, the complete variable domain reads GAGVSQTPSNKVTEKGKYVELRCDPISGHTALYWYRQSLGQGPEFLIYFQGTGAADDSGLPNDRFFAVRPEGSVSTLKIQRTERGDSAVYLCASSPRGQGVGEQFFGPGTRLTVL.

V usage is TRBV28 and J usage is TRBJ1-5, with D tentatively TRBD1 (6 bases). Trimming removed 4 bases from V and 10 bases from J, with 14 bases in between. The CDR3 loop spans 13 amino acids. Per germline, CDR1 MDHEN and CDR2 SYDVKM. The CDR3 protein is CASSWGGGVPQHF. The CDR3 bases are TGTGCCAGCAGTTGGGGAGGGGGAGTACCCCAGCATTTT.